This T cell receptor (beta chain) was found in a study of CD8+CD57+ T cells in acquired aplastic anemia. Individuals selected for sequencing had exhibited CD8+CD57+ cell expansion on flow cytometry. Using genomic DNA as the template, TCR beta VDJ and CDR3 profiling was carried out. TCRdb reprocessed the reads with MiXCR, giving one entry per CDR3 protein. The repertoire consists of 400,000 to 600,000 distinct CDR3 sequences, with around 30% occurring once and the leading ten covering less than 0.85%. Germline lookup yields CDR1 SGHTA and CDR2 FQGTGA. This CDR3 has 13 amino acids. V was pared by 3 bases and J by 7 bases, with 5 bases of the junction left unmatched. Study outcomes and limitations: Roughly 30 CD8+ CDR3 sequences occurred in both the patients and the controls.

Comment on this clonotype: Its antigen is still unknown.

Sequencing was done on a sample of sorted CD4+, CD8+, or CD8+CD57+ T cells (not recorded which) from PBMCs. The rearrangement uses TRBV7-3 and TRBJ1-2, with TRBD1 matching 7 bases. The source is a human donor with aplastic anemia. CDR3 bases: TGTGCCAGCAGCTTTACAGGGGACGTTGGCTACACCTTC. Residues: CASSFTGDVGYTF.